The 15 T cell receptor beta chains reported below all come from one sample, sequenced in a study of CD8 T cells in ankylosing spondylitis. Notes on the study in general: Seemingly characteristic of ankylosing spondylitis blood was a TCR beta motif consisting of 7 or 8 highly homologous variants.

Their antigens remain unidentified. MiXCR, applied by TCRdb to the 5' RACE reads, yields one record per CDR3 protein. The repertoire consists of 500,000 to 650,000 distinct CDR3 sequences, with approximately 5% occurring once and the leading ten covering under 4.5%. Sequenced: blood, either unsorted or a sorted T cell fraction (not recorded which). Receptors were obtained from a male donor with ankylosing spondylitis.

This clonotype showed up many times. V gene TRBV4-3 combines with J gene TRBJ1-1; D not resolved. Germline V CDR1 and CDR2: LGHNA, YSLEER. The CDR3 contains 15 residues. V lost 0 bases and J lost 0, with 8 bases in between. The CDR3 sequence is CASSQDPVMNTEAFF. CDR3 nucleotide sequence: TGCGCCAGCAGCCAAGATCCGGTCATGAACACTGAAGCTTTCTTT.

This clonotype has a count of ten or more. The chain uses TRBV28 and TRBJ1-5; 7 bases are a match to TRBD1. Trimming removed 6 bases from V and 1 base from J; junction bases left unmatched: 12. Germline CDR1 and CDR2: MDHEN and SYDVKM. This CDR3 is 17 amino acids long. DNA of the CDR3: TGTGCCAGCAGCACGGGAGGGGGCGGTGGCAGCAATCAGCCCCAGCATTTT. Translation: CASSTGGGGGSNQPQHF.

This clonotype was detected many times. The CDR3 sequence is CASSARDPTVSIQYF. The CDR3, as DNA: TGTGCCAGCAGCGCCCGGGACCCCACCGTTAGCATTCAGTACTTC. The chain links TRBV7-2 to TRBJ2-4; D may be TRBD1 or TRBD2 (5 bases each). In germline, CDR1 is SGHTA, CDR2 FQGNSA. The CDR3 loop spans 15 amino acids. V lost 5 bases, J lost 9 bases, and 20 bases lay in between. Together with reference TRBV7-2 and TRBJ2-4, the CDR3 gives the full variable domain: GAGVSQSPSNKVTEKGKDVELRCDPISGHTALYWYRQSLGQGLEFLIYFQGNSAPDKSGLPSDRFSAERTGGSVSTLTIQRTQQEDSAVYLCASSARDPTVSIQYFGAGTRLSVL.

This clonotype was counted ten times or more. J is TRBJ1-1 and V is TRBV7-2, with D possibly being TRBD1 (5 bases). The V gene lost 5 bases and the J gene lost 0 bases, with 16 bases spanning the gap. This CDR3 is 16 amino acids long. CDR1 SGHTA and CDR2 FQGNSA come from the germline V gene. CDR3 in DNA: TGTGCCAGCAGCCCCGAGGGGCTCTTTATGAACACTGAAGCTTTCTTT. As protein: CASSPEGLFMNTEAFF.

This clonotype has a handful of counts. CDR3 coding DNA: TGTGCCAGCAGTTACTTACGTGAAGGGCCTGAAGCTTTCTTT. Its protein is CASSYLREGPEAFF. J is TRBJ1-1 and V is TRBV6-2 or TRBV6-3, with no clear D. Germline values: CDR1 MNHEY, CDR2 SVGEGT. This CDR3 spans 14 amino acids. V lost 1 base, J lost 6 bases, and 12 bases lay in between.

This clonotype came up many times. This chain joins TRBV12-3 or TRBV12-4 and TRBJ1-2; 7 bases agree with TRBD1. This CDR3 is 13 amino acids long. Trimming took 3 bases from V and 5 from J; bases not matched to a gene: 3. CDR3 coding DNA: TGTGCCAGCAGTTTGACAGGGAAGTATGGCTACACCTTC. This gives the protein CASSLTGKYGYTF.

This clonotype came up many times. V and J are TRBV20-1 and TRBJ1-2, with D uncertain. V gave up 4 bases and J gave up 8 bases, with 14 bases separating them. CDR3 length: 12 residues. Looked up from germline, CDR1 is DFQATT and CDR2 is SNEGSKA (reference sequence). This CDR3 reads CSATLTGGGYTF. The CDR3 bases are TGCAGTGCTACCCTTACGGGTGGAGGCTACACCTTC.

This clonotype was seen repeatedly, ten times or more. The chain combines TRBV20-1 with TRBJ2-7; D perhaps matches TRBD1 (6 bases). Trimming stripped 3 bases from V and 2 bases from J, with 11 bases between. The CDR3 runs to 13 residues. CDR1 DFQATT and CDR2 SNEGSKA come from the germline V gene (reference sequence). The CDR3 bases are TGCAGTGCTAGGGACAGTGGACCCTACGAGCAGTACTTC. It specifies CSARDSGPYEQYF.

At least ten counts were recorded for this clonotype. For the CDR3, the DNA is TGCAGCGTAGGGACAGCGAACACCGGGGAGCTGTTTTTT. Protein sequence: CSVGTANTGELFF. V usage is TRBV29-1 and J usage is TRBJ2-2; 7 bases are a match to TRBD1. Germline CDR1 SQVTM, CDR2 ANQGSEA. The V gene end was trimmed by 6 bases and the J gene end by 0 bases; junction bases not matched to a gene: 1. The CDR3 totals 13 residues.

This clonotype was found many times. The chain has TRBV5-1 and TRBJ2-1, with 14 bases that match TRBD2. The CDR3 is 14 amino acids. The V segment lost 5 bases and the J segment 5 bases; nucleotides outside the gene matches: 0. Germline CDR1 is SGHRS and CDR2 is YFSETQ. The CDR3 reads CASRGLAGDNEQFF. CDR3 coding DNA: TGCGCCAGCAGGGGACTAGCGGGAGACAATGAGCAGTTCTTC.

There are many counts of this clonotype. J is TRBJ2-7 and V is TRBV30; D gene ambiguous. Germline CDR1 reads GTSNPN; CDR2 reads SVGIG (reference sequence). The CDR3 consists of 12 residues. The germline V and J ends were trimmed by 0 bases and 3 bases, with 6 bases remaining between them. This chain's CDR3 is CAWSVGHYEQYF. CDR3 coding DNA: TGTGCCTGGAGTGTAGGCCACTACGAGCAGTACTTC.

In this sample, this clonotype turned up many times. This rearrangement joins TRBV29-1 to TRBJ2-7; 9 bases align to TRBD1. This CDR3 has 13 residues. V dropped 6 bases and J dropped 1; count of bases not matched to a gene: 4. Per the germline V gene, CDR1 is SQVTM and CDR2 is ANQGSEA. The CDR3 DNA reads TGCAGCGTGACCGGGACAGGGTCCTACGAGCAGTACTTC. Amino acid sequence: CSVTGTGSYEQYF.

This clonotype has ten or more counts. The gene calls are TRBV20-1 and TRBJ2-5; 8 nucleotides line up with TRBD1. J was trimmed by 1 base and V by 3 bases; bases with no gene match: 7. The V gene's germline CDR1 is DFQATT and CDR2 SNEGSKA (reference sequence). The CDR3 covers 15 residues. The CDR3, as DNA: TGCAGTGCTAGTAACCCCAGGGGGCTCCAAGAGACCCAGTACTTC. It specifies CSASNPRGLQETQYF.

In this sample, this clonotype turned up many times. The chain carries TRBV7-9 and TRBJ2-5; TRBD1 or TRBD2 may be the D gene (6 bases each). Germline lookup yields CDR1 SEHNR and CDR2 FQNEAQ (reference sequence). V was trimmed by 8 bases and J by 5 bases, leaving 21 bases between them. The CDR3 runs to 15 residues. DNA of the CDR3: TGTGCCAGCGGCTCCTATGGGGGGCAACGTGAGACCCAGTACTTC. It yields the protein CASGSYGGQRETQYF.

The table lists this clonotype with a few counts. This chain connects TRBV5-1 to TRBJ2-7; D gene ambiguous. CDR3 size: 15 residues. Per germline, CDR1 SGHRS and CDR2 YFSETQ. Trimming left V 5 bases short and J 0 bases short, with 15 bases between. CDR3 sequence reads: CASSSGLQDSYEQYF. In DNA form, the CDR3 reads TGCGCCAGCAGTTCCGGGTTGCAGGACTCCTACGAGCAGTACTTC. The entire variable domain, with the rest obtained from reference TRBV5-1 and TRBJ2-7, is as follows: KAGVTQTPRYLIKTRGQQVTLSCSPISGHRSVSWYQQTPGQGLQFLFEYFSETQRNKGNFPGRFSGRQFSNSRSEMNVSTLELGDSALYLCASSSGLQDSYEQYFGPGTRLTVT.